The sequence of this TCR beta chain was determined in a study of blood T cell repertoires in COVID-19. The wider study: COVID-19 samples from acute and convalescent phases originated in the United States, Italy and Spain. PBMCs, B-cell-depleted T cells, or T cells were the source of the cDNA or gDNA that made up the material.

Source study methods: Quantification of nucleated cells was approximated via reference gene primer amplification. Libraries were prepared by immunoSEQ multiplex PCR; TCRdb keeps only in-frame clonotypes and omits some of them. Clone size and the V and J calls come from that table; the DNA yielded D and trimming. The sample carries around 23,000 clones, around 90% recorded once. Trimming left V 1 base short and J 3 bases short, with 12 bases between. CDR1 and CDR2 (germline): SGHVS, FQNEAQ. The CDR3 runs to 15 residues. This chain joins TRBV7-8 and TRBJ1-1; D gene ambiguous. The sequenced sample was peripheral blood. The sequence came from a human donor in a cohort sampled during active COVID-19. CDR3 in DNA: TGTGCCAGCAGCTTAGTGACTCGGAGGGACACTGAAGCTTTCTTT. It codes for CASSLVTRRDTEAFF.